The next 14 T cell receptor beta chains were all read from a single sample in a study of CD8+ T cells in alopecia areata. Indicated treatment: oral pan-JAK inhibitor, 5-10 mg twice daily. Once RNA had been extracted, it was reverse transcribed into cDNA to act as the sequencing template. The table came from immunoSEQ multiplex PCR; TCRdb's copy has only in-frame clones and leaves some out. The sample has about 210,000 clones; roughly three fifths are singletons. This sample comprised CD4+ T cells sorted from blood, obtained at approximately week 44, from a patient treated with tofacitinib. All receptors come from a human donor with alopecia areata.

The rearrangement links TRBV30 to TRBJ2-3; tentatively, D is TRBD1 or TRBD2 (6 bases each). Trimming pared 0 bases from V and 4 bases from J, leaving 14 bases between. Germline assignment: CDR1 GTSNPN and CDR2 SVGIG (reference sequence). This CDR3 is 15 amino acids long. CDR3 region: CAWSVRGVLADTQYF. The CDR3 nucleotides are TGTGCCTGGAGTGTAAGGGGGGTGTTGGCAGATACGCAGTATTTT.

This clone was counted only a few times. The chain carries TRBV19 and TRBJ2-7, with 9 bases identical to TRBD1. The CDR3 sequence is 16 residues long. Unmatched junction bases numbered 7, after V lost 0 bases and J lost 4 bases. Germline loops: CDR1 LNHDA, CDR2 SQIVND (reference sequence). The CDR3 here is CASSIDDRGDSYEQYF. The CDR3 DNA reads as TGTGCCAGTAGTATAGACGACAGGGGGGATTCATACGAGCAGTACTTC.

The table lists this clone with a count of one. This chain links TRBV30 with TRBJ1-1; D uncertain. Germline loops: CDR1 GTSNPN, CDR2 SVGIG (reference sequence). The V and J ends lost 1 base and 3 bases respectively, with 9 bases between them. The CDR3 is 13 amino acids. CDR3 sequence: CAWSATLDTEAFF. For the CDR3, the DNA is TGTGCCTGGAGTGCGACCCTGGACACTGAAGCTTTCTTT.

CDR3 protein: CSVGSGLGRAAEAFF. The CDR3, as DNA: TGCAGCGTTGGGTCGGGCCTGGGGCGGGCGGCTGAAGCTTTCTTT. V usage is TRBV29-1 and J usage is TRBJ1-1, with a possible D match to TRBD1 (5 bases). Germline V gene sequence: CDR1 SQVTM, CDR2 ANQGSEA. The CDR3 contains 15 residues. Trimming took 4 bases from V and 6 from J, leaving 21 bases between them.

Only one count was recorded for this clone. The gene calls are TRBV7-2 and TRBJ2-2; perhaps TRBD2 as D (6 bases). Germline loops: CDR1 SGHTA, CDR2 FQGNSA. This CDR3 comprises 14 residues. Trimming shortened V by 5 bases and J by 2 bases, and 9 bases separated the two germline ends. CDR3 residues: CASSPGLNTGELFF. The CDR3 nucleotides read TGTGCCAGCAGCCCGGGACTTAACACCGGGGAGCTGTTTTTT. The full variable domain, with the rest looked up from reference TRBV7-2 and TRBJ2-2, is GAGVSQSPSNKVTEKGKDVELRCDPISGHTALYWYRQSLGQGLEFLIYFQGNSAPDKSGLPSDRFSAERTGGSVSTLTIQRTQQEDSAVYLCASSPGLNTGELFFGEGSRLTVL.

The genes are TRBV6-1 and TRBJ1-2; the match to TRBD1 covers 9 bases. V lost 4 bases and J lost 8; bases outside the gene matches: 8. The CDR3 covers 14 residues. CDR1 is MNHNS and CDR2 is SASEGT in the germline V gene. CDR3 DNA sequence: TGTGCCAGCAGTGTTACGGGACAGGGAATCGGCTACACCTTC. It specifies CASSVTGQGIGYTF.

Here the CDR3 DNA reads TGTGCCAGCAGCCGCCTACAGGGATCCGAGCAGTACTTC. This gives the protein CASSRLQGSEQYF. V is TRBV7-9 and J is TRBJ2-7, with D perhaps matching TRBD1 (6 bases). The CDR3 spans 13 residues. Deletions cut 5 bases from V and 6 bases from J, with 14 bases between. Germline V gives CDR1 SEHNR, CDR2 FQNEAQ (reference sequence).

This chain uses TRBV6-6 with TRBJ2-4, with D perhaps TRBD1 (6 bases). Germline V gene data show CDR1 as MNHNY and CDR2 as SVGAGI (reference sequence). The CDR3 covers 14 residues. Trimming took 2 bases from V and 2 from J, leaving 7 bases between them. CDR3 DNA sequence: TGTGCCAGCAGTTACCAGGGGACCAAAAACATTCAGTACTTC. It codes for CASSYQGTKNIQYF.

This clone has a count of ten or more. The V and J genes are TRBV29-1 and TRBJ1-1; no firm D call. The CDR3 loop spans 13 amino acids. Germline V gives CDR1 SQVTM, CDR2 ANQGSEA. V dropped 7 bases and J dropped 1 base, with 13 bases sitting between them. CDR3 in amino acids: CSATSLANTEAFF. CDR3 sequence (DNA): TGCAGCGCCACGTCCCTAGCGAACACTGAAGCTTTCTTT.

The rearrangement links TRBV4-1 to TRBJ2-1; TRBD1 is a possible D gene (5 bases). The germline gives CDR1 MGHRA, CDR2 YSYEKL. V was clipped by 1 base and J by 5 bases, with 6 bases between them. There are 13 residues in the CDR3. The CDR3 here is CASSQGQHNEQFF. The CDR3 nucleotides read TGCGCCAGCAGCCAAGGACAGCACAATGAGCAGTTCTTC.

The gene calls are TRBV29-1 and TRBJ1-2; 7 bases match TRBD1. CDR1 is SQVTM and CDR2 is ANQGSEA in the germline V gene. V shed 6 bases, J shed 1 base, and the junction held 8 bases outside the gene matches. This CDR3 comprises 14 residues. CDR3 protein: CSVRDRTLNYGYTF. CDR3 nucleotide sequence: TGCAGCGTCCGGGACAGAACTCTTAACTATGGCTACACCTTC.

Only a few counts were recorded for this clone. This chain links TRBV11-2 with TRBJ2-2; D ambiguous. The CDR3 has 14 residues. Trimming shortened V by 5 bases and J by 6 bases, and 13 bases separated the two germline ends. Per germline, CDR1 SGHAT and CDR2 FQNNGV. As DNA, the CDR3 is TGTGCCAGCAGCCCCGGTTCACGGCCCGGGGAGCTGTTTTTT. It is translated as CASSPGSRPGELFF.

The V and J genes are TRBV29-1 and TRBJ1-2; unclear D gene. V was trimmed by 2 bases and J by 0 bases, leaving 10 bases between them. The germline CDR1 and CDR2 sequences are SQVTM and ANQGSEA. The length of the CDR3 is 14 residues. CDR3 bases: TGCAGCGTTGAACGGGTTGTGACTAACTATGGCTACACCTTC. This gives the protein CSVERVVTNYGYTF.

V is TRBV30 and J is TRBJ1-5; tentatively, D is TRBD1 (5 bases). Germline V gene data show CDR1 as GTSNPN and CDR2 as SVGIG (reference sequence). Trimming removed 0 bases from V and 3 bases from J, with 9 bases in between. The CDR3 covers 14 residues. The CDR3 loop reads CAWSVWGNNQPQHF. The CDR3 DNA follows: TGTGCCTGGAGTGTATGGGGGAACAATCAGCCCCAGCATTTT.